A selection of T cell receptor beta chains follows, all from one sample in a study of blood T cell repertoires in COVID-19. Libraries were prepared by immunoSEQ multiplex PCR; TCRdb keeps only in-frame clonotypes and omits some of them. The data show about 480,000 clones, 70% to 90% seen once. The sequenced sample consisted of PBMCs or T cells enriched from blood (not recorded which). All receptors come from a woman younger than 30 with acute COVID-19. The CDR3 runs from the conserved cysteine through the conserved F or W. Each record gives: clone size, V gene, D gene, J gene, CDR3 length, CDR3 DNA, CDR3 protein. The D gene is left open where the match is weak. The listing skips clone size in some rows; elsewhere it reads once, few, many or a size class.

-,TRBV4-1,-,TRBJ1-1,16,TGCGCCAGCAGCCAGGGAGGTAGGGTGATGAACACTGAAGCTTTCTTT,CASSQGGRVMNTEAFF
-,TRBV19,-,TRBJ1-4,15,TGTGCCAGTATTAAACAGGGAGCTTCTAATGAAAAACTGTTTTTT,CASIKQGASNEKLFF
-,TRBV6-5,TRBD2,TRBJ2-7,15,TGTGCCAGCGGCCTAACTAGCGGGAGTTCCTACGAGCAGTACTTC,CASGLTSGSSYEQYF
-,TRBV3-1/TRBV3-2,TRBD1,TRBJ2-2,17,TGTGCCAGCAGCCACATGGGACAGGGGGCGAACACCGGGGAGCTGTTTTTT,CASSHMGQGANTGELFF
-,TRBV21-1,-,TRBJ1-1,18,TGTGCCAGCAGCAAAGTACGGACAGATGGGGCCCTGAACACTGAAGCTTTCTTT,CASSKVRTDGALNTEAFF
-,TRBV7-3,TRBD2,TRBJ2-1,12,TGTGCCAGCAGCTCCCGGGGGGGTGAGCAGTTCTTC,CASSSRGGEQFF
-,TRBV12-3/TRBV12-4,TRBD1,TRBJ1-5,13,TGTGCCAGCAGTGGACAGGGCAATCAGCCCCAGCATTTT,CASSGQGNQPQHF
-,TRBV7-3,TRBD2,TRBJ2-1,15,TGTGCCAGCAGCCCGGGACTAGCGGTCGATGGTGAGCAGTTCTTC,CASSPGLAVDGEQFF
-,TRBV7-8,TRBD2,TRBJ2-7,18,TGTGCCAGCAGCTTAGTAGGCGGACTAGCGGGAGAGGATTCCGAGCAGTACTTC,CASSLVGGLAGEDSEQYF
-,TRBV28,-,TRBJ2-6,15,TGTGCCAGCAGTTTAGGGAGTCCTGGGGCCAACGTCCTGACTTTC,CASSLGSPGANVLTF
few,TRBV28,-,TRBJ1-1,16,-,CASSSSGEGLGTEAFF
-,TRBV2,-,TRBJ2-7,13,TGTGCCAGGAGACAGGGGAGGGCCTACGAGCAGTACTTC,CARRQGRAYEQYF
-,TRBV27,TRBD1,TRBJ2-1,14,TGTGCCAGCAGTTTAAGGGCAGGGGGCAATGAGCAGTTCTTC,CASSLRAGGNEQFF
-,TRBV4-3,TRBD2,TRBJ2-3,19,TGCGCCAGCAGCCAAGATCAAGGACTAGCGGGAGATTTAAGAGATACGCAGTATTTT,CASSQDQGLAGDLRDTQYF
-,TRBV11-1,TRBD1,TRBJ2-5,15,TGTGCCAGCAGCTTAGATACAGGGGCTGGGGAGACCCAGTACTTC,CASSLDTGAGETQYF
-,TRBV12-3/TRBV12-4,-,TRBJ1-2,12,TGTGCCAGCGGAACAAGCGTCCGGGGCTACACCTTC,CASGTSVRGYTF
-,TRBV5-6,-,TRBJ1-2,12,TGTGCCAGCAGCTATTACAGAGGGGGCTACACCTTC,CASSYYRGGYTF
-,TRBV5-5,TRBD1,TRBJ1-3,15,TGTGCCAGCAGTTACGGACAGGCCTATGGAAACACCATATATTTT,CASSYGQAYGNTIYF
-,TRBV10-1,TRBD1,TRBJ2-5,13,TGCGCCAGCAGCTTGGGACAGATCGGGACCCAGTACTTC,CASSLGQIGTQYF
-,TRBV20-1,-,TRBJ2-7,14,TGCAGTGCTAGTCCAGGGGGGAGCTCCTACGAGCAGTACTTC,CSASPGGSSYEQYF
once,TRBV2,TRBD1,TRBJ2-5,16,TGTGCCAGCATCTCCTCTGGGACAGCCTTCCAAGAGACCCAGTACTTC,CASISSGTAFQETQYF
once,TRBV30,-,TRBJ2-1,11,TGTGCCTGGAGTGGGTCTAGCCAACAGTTCTTC,CAWSGSSQQFF
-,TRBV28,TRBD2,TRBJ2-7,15,TGTGCCAGCAGCGTGGGACTAGCGCTCCCCTACGAGCAGTACTTC,CASSVGLALPYEQYF
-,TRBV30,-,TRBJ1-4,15,TGTGCCTGGAGTGTTGGTCAGGGGACTAATGAAAAACTGTTTTTT,CAWSVGQGTNEKLFF
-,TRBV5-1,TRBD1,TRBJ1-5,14,TGCGCCAGCAGCTTCGGACAGGGGGGTCAGCCCCAGCATTTT,CASSFGQGGQPQHF
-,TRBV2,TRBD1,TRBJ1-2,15,TGTGCCAGCAGAGCCGGGACAGGGGGCGTCTATGGCTACACCTTC,CASRAGTGGVYGYTF
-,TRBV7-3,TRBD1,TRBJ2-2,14,TGTGCCAGCACCGGGACAGGGGTGTCCGGGGAGCTGTTTTTT,CASTGTGVSGELFF
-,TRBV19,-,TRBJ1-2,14,TGTGCCAGTAAACGGGACACCACGAACTATGGCTACACCTTC,CASKRDTTNYGYTF
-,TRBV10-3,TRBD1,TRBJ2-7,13,TGTGCCATCAGAAGGGACAGGGGCTACGAGCAGTACTTC,CAIRRDRGYEQYF
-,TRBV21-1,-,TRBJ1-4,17,TGTGCCAGCAGCAAGAGATTGGATAGGGACACCAATGAAAAACTGTTTTTT,CASSKRLDRDTNEKLFF
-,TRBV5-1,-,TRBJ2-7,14,TGCGCCAGCAGCTTGAATGGTCTAGCGTACGAGCAGTACTTC,CASSLNGLAYEQYF
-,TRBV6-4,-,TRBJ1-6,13,TGTGCCAGCAGCGAGAGAGAGGGATCACCCCTCCACTTT,CASSEREGSPLHF
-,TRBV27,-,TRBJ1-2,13,TGTGCCAGCCACTCCGGGAGGCGGGATGGCTACACCTTC,CASHSGRRDGYTF
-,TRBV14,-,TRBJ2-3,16,TGTGCCAGCAGCCGAGAGTTTGGGGCTAGCACAGATACGCAGTATTTT,CASSREFGASTDTQYF
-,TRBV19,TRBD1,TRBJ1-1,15,TGTGCCAGTAGTATAGGGTCGACAGGGGTTACTGAAGCTTTCTTT,CASSIGSTGVTEAFF
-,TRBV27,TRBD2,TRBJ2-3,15,TGTGCCAGCAGTTATATAGCGGGGGGTTCAGATACGCAGTATTTT,CASSYIAGGSDTQYF
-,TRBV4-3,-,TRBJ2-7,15,TGCGCCAGCAGCCTTTCCGGGGTTGGATCCTACGAGCAGTACTTC,CASSLSGVGSYEQYF
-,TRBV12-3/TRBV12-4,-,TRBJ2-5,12,TGTGCCAGCAGTTTGTCAGGGAAGACCCAGTACTTC,CASSLSGKTQYF
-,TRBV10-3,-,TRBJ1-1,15,TGTGCCATCAGTGGAAGCGGGGCTATTCGAAATGAAGCTTTCTTT,CAISGSGAIRNEAFF
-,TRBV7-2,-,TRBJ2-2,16,TGTGCCAGCAGCTTACTGAAGGGACTCAACACCGGGGAGCTGTTTTTT,CASSLLKGLNTGELFF